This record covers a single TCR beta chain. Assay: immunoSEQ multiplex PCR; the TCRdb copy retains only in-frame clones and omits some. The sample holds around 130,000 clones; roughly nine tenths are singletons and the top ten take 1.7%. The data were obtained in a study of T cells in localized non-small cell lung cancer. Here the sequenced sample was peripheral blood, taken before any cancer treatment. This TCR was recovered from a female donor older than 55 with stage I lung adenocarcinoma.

CDR3 sequence reads: CATSRDPVKGGEQYF. CDR3 nucleotide sequence: TGTGCCACCAGCAGAGATCCAGTGAAGGGAGGCGAGCAGTACTTC. The genes are TRBV15 and TRBJ2-7, with D perhaps matching TRBD2 (6 bases). V was trimmed by 0 bases and J by 6 bases, leaving 15 bases between them. Germline V gene data show CDR1 as LNHNV and CDR2 as YYDKDF (reference sequence). The CDR3 spans 15 residues.